These 28 T cell receptor beta chains originate from one sample sequenced in a study of T cell responses to AZD1222 COVID-19 vaccine. Sequencing used immunoSEQ multiplex PCR; TCRdb keeps in-frame clones, though not all of them. This sample has about 150,000 clones, with around 92% found just once. The source was peripheral blood, collected 28 days after the second AZD1222 dose. The receptors originated from an adult who received the AZD1222 COVID-19 vaccine.

V usage is TRBV28 and J usage is TRBJ1-3; the D gene is possibly TRBD1 (6 bases). The CDR3 covers 15 residues. Trimming left V 3 bases short and J 0 bases short, with 9 bases between. CDR1 and CDR2 from the germline V gene are MDHEN and SYDVKM. CDR3 in amino acids: CASSLDRPSGNTIYF. The CDR3 bases are TGTGCCAGCAGTTTGGACAGACCCTCTGGAAACACCATATATTTT.

This rearrangement joins TRBV7-8 to TRBJ1-2, with D possibly matching TRBD1 (5 bases). Germline V gene data show CDR1 as SGHVS and CDR2 as FQNEAQ. This CDR3 contains 13 residues. Trimming took off 1 base at V and 4 bases at J, with 7 bases between the two ends. The CDR3 coding sequence is TGTGCCAGCAGCTTAGGCGGGGGCTATGGCTACACCTTC. This codes for CASSLGGGYGYTF.

DNA of the CDR3: TGTGCCAGCAGCTTACTAGGGGGCGTCGGAACTGAAGCTTTCTTT. It is translated as CASSLLGGVGTEAFF. This chain links TRBV7-2 with TRBJ1-1, with 7 nucleotides matching TRBD1. The germline CDR1 and CDR2 sequences are SGHTA and FQGNSA. V trimming: 2 bases; J trimming: 5 bases; junction bases outside the gene matches: 8. The CDR3 runs to 15 residues. The full variable domain, with the rest looked up from reference TRBV7-2 and TRBJ1-1, is GAGVSQSPSNKVTEKGKDVELRCDPISGHTALYWYRQSLGQGLEFLIYFQGNSAPDKSGLPSDRFSAERTGGSVSTLTIQRTQQEDSAVYLCASSLLGGVGTEAFFGQGTRLTVV.

This clone was picked up one time. This CDR3 is CASSQEFLTDTQYF. The CDR3 nucleotides read TGTGCCAGCAGCCAAGAATTTCTTACCGATACGCAGTATTTT. V gene TRBV3-1 (or the pseudogene TRBV3-2) combines with J gene TRBJ2-3; D unresolved. Germline CDR1 is LGHDT and CDR2 is YNNKEL (reference sequence). V lost 0 bases to trimming and J lost 6 bases, with 10 bases between them. This CDR3 is 14 amino acids long.

The genes are TRBV7-8 and TRBJ1-5; D is unresolved. The CDR3 consists of 12 residues. Germline assignment: CDR1 SGHVS and CDR2 FQNEAQ. V was cut by 5 bases and J by 11 bases, with 13 bases left in between. Written as DNA, the CDR3 is TGTGCCAGCAGCCTCGGTCCTTCAGCCCAGCATTTT. This codes for CASSLGPSAQHF.

The chain couples TRBV5-1 to TRBJ2-3, with 11 positions matching TRBD2. The CDR3 has 17 residues. CDR1 is SGHRS and CDR2 is YFSETQ in the germline V gene. Trimming cost V 4 bases and J 2 bases; bases outside gene matches: 9. CDR3 nucleotide sequence: TGCGCCAGCAGCACCCCGACTAGCGGGATATACACAGATACGCAGTATTTT. Translated, it gives CASSTPTSGIYTDTQYF.

The chain joins TRBV28 to TRBJ1-1; 7 bases agree with TRBD1. The CDR3 length is 13 residues. Trimming cost V 7 bases and J 5 bases; bases outside gene matches: 7. The germline gives CDR1 MDHEN, CDR2 SYDVKM. The CDR3 nucleotides are TGTGCCAGCACACTGACAGGGTGGACTGAAGCTTTCTTT. Translation: CASTLTGWTEAFF.

The chain recombines TRBV14 with TRBJ1-1; no firm D call. V lost 1 base and J 5 bases, leaving 14 bases between the germline ends. From germline, CDR1 is SGHDN and CDR2 FVKESK. This CDR3 has 15 amino acids. The CDR3 loop reads CASSQGRHPYTEAFF. In nucleotides, the CDR3 is TGTGCCAGCAGCCAAGGCAGGCACCCTTATACTGAAGCTTTCTTT. The full variable domain, completed using reference TRBV14 and TRBJ1-1, is EAGVTQFPSHSVIEKGQTVTLRCDPISGHDNLYWYRRVMGKEIKFLLHFVKESKQDESGMPNNRFLAERTGGTYSTLKVQPAELEDSGVYFCASSQGRHPYTEAFFGQGTRLTVV.

The chain employs TRBV10-2 and TRBJ1-6; 11 positions agree with TRBD1. Germline assignment: CDR1 WSHSY and CDR2 SAAADI. The CDR3 covers 14 residues. Germline trimming cut 10 bases from V and 8 bases from J; bases unmatched to any gene: 7. The CDR3 DNA is TGCGCCATGGGGTTGGGACAGGGGGATTCACCCCTCCACTTT. Its translation is CAMGLGQGDSPLHF.

The V gene is TRBV24-1, the J gene TRBJ2-3, with 7 bases matching TRBD1. CDR1 and CDR2 from the germline V gene are KGHDR and SFDVKD. V trimming: 6 bases; J trimming: 1 base; junction bases outside the gene matches: 6. The CDR3 spans 15 residues. DNA for the CDR3: TGTGCCACCAGTCAACAGGGGTGGGGCACAGATACGCAGTATTTT. It specifies CATSQQGWGTDTQYF.

The rearrangement uses TRBV20-1 and TRBJ2-5; a possible D gene is TRBD1 (5 bases). Germline CDR1 is DFQATT and CDR2 is SNEGSKA (reference sequence). Trimming left V 6 bases short and J 9 bases short, with 11 bases between. The CDR3 is 10 amino acids. This chain's CDR3 is CSASQGAQYF. CDR3 nucleotides: TGCAGTGCCTCCCAAGGGGCCCAGTACTTC.

The chain couples TRBV7-3 to TRBJ2-7, with D perhaps matching TRBD1 or TRBD2 (6 bases each). Germline V lookup: CDR1 SGHTA, CDR2 FQGTGA. Between the trimmed V and J ends, which lost 2 bases and 2 bases, there was a span of 10 bases. This CDR3 has 14 residues. The CDR3 reads CASSLEGGPYEQYF. CDR3 nucleotide sequence: TGTGCCAGCAGCTTAGAAGGGGGGCCCTACGAGCAGTACTTC.

This chain joins TRBV6-5 and TRBJ2-6; D uncertain. There are 13 residues in the CDR3. Per germline, CDR1 MNHEY and CDR2 SVGAGI. Trimming pared 5 bases from V and 2 bases from J, leaving 4 bases between. The CDR3 is CASSIAGANVLTF. In DNA form, the CDR3 reads TGTGCCAGCAGTATAGCTGGGGCCAACGTCCTGACTTTC.

The chain couples TRBV29-1 to TRBJ2-7; D is ambiguous. The V and J ends lost 5 bases and 2 bases respectively, with 7 bases between them. The length of the CDR3 is 11 residues. CDR1 is SQVTM and CDR2 is ANQGSEA in the germline V gene. In DNA, the CDR3 is TGCAGCGTTCGAGGAGCCTACGAGCAGTACTTC. It is translated as CSVRGAYEQYF.

The rearrangement joins TRBV28 to TRBJ1-2, with a weak D call TRBD1 (5 bases). Trimming cost V 5 bases and J 7 bases, with 17 bases left between them. There are 14 residues in the CDR3. Looked up from germline, CDR1 is MDHEN and CDR2 is SYDVKM. The CDR3: CASSPPGPEGGYTF. The CDR3 coding sequence is TGTGCCAGCAGTCCGCCGGGGCCCGAGGGTGGCTACACCTTC.

V is TRBV7-9 and J is TRBJ2-1; D not certain. Trimming removed 1 base from V and 0 bases from J, with 10 bases in between. Germline V CDR1 and CDR2: SEHNR, FQNEAQ (reference sequence). The CDR3 covers 16 residues. In DNA, the CDR3 is TGTGCCAGCAGCTTAGTACCGGGCCGCTCCTACAATGAGCAGTTCTTC. Residues: CASSLVPGRSYNEQFF.

Notes on this clone: Different DNA sequences within this sample yield the same CDR3. The CDR3 loop reads CASSLVGTEAFF. As DNA, the CDR3 is TGTGCCAGCAGTTTAGTAGGCACTGAAGCTTTCTTT. This sequence joins TRBV12-3 or TRBV12-4 and TRBJ1-1; D uncertain. V shed 1 base and J shed 4 bases, with 4 bases lying between them. The CDR3 length is 12 residues.

This clone was picked up one time. The chain combines TRBV3-1 (or the pseudogene TRBV3-2) with TRBJ1-2; 10 bases agree with TRBD1. CDR1 is LGHDT, CDR2 YNNKEL, per germline (reference sequence). The V segment lost 5 bases and the J segment 5 bases; nucleotides outside the gene matches: 5. CDR3 length equals 14 residues. The DNA of the CDR3 is TGTGCCAGCAGCTCTTTGGACAGGGGGTATGGCTACACCTTC. Translated: CASSSLDRGYGYTF.

V and J are TRBV4-2 and TRBJ1-2, with a tentative D call TRBD1 (6 bases). Germline V gene data show CDR1 as LGHNA and CDR2 as YNFKEQ. Trimming pared 0 bases from V and 7 bases from J, leaving 15 bases between. The CDR3 extends over 15 amino acids. The CDR3: CASSQDTGQSPGYTF. The CDR3 coding sequence is TGTGCCAGCAGCCAAGATACGGGACAAAGCCCTGGCTACACCTTC.

V and J are TRBV29-1 and TRBJ1-3, with D possibly matching TRBD1 (6 bases). With 7 bases removed from V and 0 bases from J, the gap between germline ends came to 13 bases. CDR1 is SQVTM, CDR2 ANQGSEA, per germline. The CDR3 contains 14 residues. The CDR3 spells CSASADSSGNTIYF. The CDR3 bases are TGCAGCGCCTCCGCGGACAGCTCTGGAAACACCATATATTTT.

This rearrangement joins TRBV4-1 to TRBJ1-1; 7 bases agree with TRBD1. V shed 4 bases and J 0 bases; nucleotides not matched to a gene: 8. The length of the CDR3 is 16 residues. Germline V CDR1 and CDR2: MGHRA, YSYEKL. This chain's CDR3 is CASSREGALMNTEAFF. The CDR3, as DNA: TGCGCCAGCAGCCGAGAGGGGGCTCTGATGAACACTGAAGCTTTCTTT.

The count of this clone is one. V is TRBV29-1 and J is TRBJ1-1, with unresolved D. V was clipped by 7 bases and J by 0 bases, with 12 bases between them. Per germline, CDR1 SQVTM and CDR2 ANQGSEA. The CDR3 is made up of 13 amino acids. The CDR3 DNA is TGCAGCGGGGTGAGGTCCATGAACACTGAAGCTTTCTTT. Its translation is CSGVRSMNTEAFF.

The rearrangement joins TRBV6-5 to TRBJ1-5; D perhaps matches TRBD1 (5 bases). Germline lookup yields CDR1 MNHEY and CDR2 SVGAGI. V shed 5 bases and J shed 5 bases, with 16 bases lying between them. CDR3 length: 15 residues. The chain's CDR3 is CASSMLGGGDQPQHF. CDR3 nucleotide sequence: TGTGCCAGCAGTATGTTGGGGGGAGGAGATCAGCCCCAGCATTTT.

V is TRBV30 and J is TRBJ1-6; D is undetermined. The CDR3 extends over 12 amino acids. Trimming stripped 0 bases from V and 7 bases from J, with 4 bases between. CDR1 is GTSNPN and CDR2 is SVGIG in the germline V gene (reference sequence). CDR3 protein: CAWSVRNSPLHF. DNA for the CDR3: TGTGCCTGGAGTGTCAGGAATTCACCCCTCCACTTT. The full variable domain, with the rest looked up from reference TRBV30 and TRBJ1-6, is SQTIHQWPATLVQPVGSPLSLECTVEGTSNPNLYWYRQAAGRGLQLLFYSVGIGQISSEVPQNLSASRPQDRQFILSSKKLLLSDSGFYLCAWSVRNSPLHFGNGTRLTVT.

The V and J genes are TRBV21-1 and TRBJ2-2; no DNA check was done on the table's D call, TRBD2. TRBV21-1 is annotated as a pseudogene. The CDR3 contains 16 residues. The CDR3 loop reads CASSKEKAGNTGELFF. The DNA for the CDR3 is TGTGCCAGCAGCAAAGAGAAGGCGGGTAACACCGGGGAGCTGTTTTTT.

V and J are TRBV24-1 and TRBJ2-3; 7 bases fit TRBD2. The germline gives CDR1 KGHDR, CDR2 SFDVKD. V lost 9 bases to trimming and J lost 4 bases; unmatched junction nucleotides: 6. CDR3 length: 13 amino acids. CDR3: CATSGEGPDTQYF. The CDR3 region has the DNA TGTGCCACCTCCGGGGAGGGCCCAGATACGCAGTATTTT.

The chain carries TRBV6-5 and TRBJ2-7; the D is unclear. Trimming cost V 6 bases and J 1 base, with 4 bases left between them. This CDR3 has 11 residues. Per the germline V gene, CDR1 is MNHEY and CDR2 is SVGAGI. CDR3 protein: CASRTSYEQYF. The CDR3 nucleotides are TGTGCCAGCAGGACATCCTACGAGCAGTACTTC.

The CDR3 bases are TGTGCCAGCATCGGACAGGGAACGATGAACACTGAAGCTTTCTTT. Its translation: CASIGQGTMNTEAFF. The rearrangement links TRBV6-6 to TRBJ1-1; 8 nucleotides agree with TRBD1. The V segment lost 7 bases and the J segment 0 bases; nucleotides outside the gene matches: 7. CDR3 length: 15 residues. Germline CDR1 and CDR2: MNHNY and SVGAGI (reference sequence).